These 32 T cell receptor beta chains share one sample of origin, sequenced in a study of shared T cell receptors in the human thymus (dated by TCRdb to the early 2020s). The receptor library was made with the immunoSEQ multiplex PCR assay. TCRdb limited this immuneACCESS table to in-frame rearrangements with V and J called. A share of clones is missing; checked studies link under half to unresolved V genes, and the rest is unexplained. Counted in this sample were 650,000 to 950,000 clones; approximately 83% of them appeared once. Of the sample, 0.008% to 0.011% is held by the ten largest clones. These same data were also listed under a study on human thymus T cells.

The specimen sequenced was thymocytes. The receptors stem from a girl in the first two years of life with a congenital heart defect. Donor details come from another sample of the same person, matched by shared clones.

The CDR3 is CASSLLPSEAFF. CDR3 sequence (DNA): TGTGCCAGCAGCCTTCTTCCCTCTGAAGCTTTCTTT. The gene calls are TRBV5-6 and TRBJ1-1; no definite D call. Germline values: CDR1 SGHDT, CDR2 YYEEEE. Trimming took 4 bases from V and 6 from J, leaving 10 bases between them. CDR3 length: 12 residues. Variable domain in full (rest from reference TRBV5-6 and TRBJ1-1): DAGVTQSPTHLIKTRGQQVTLRCSPKSGHDTVSWYQQALGQGPQFIFQYYEEEERQRGNFPDRFSGHQFPNYSSELNVNALLLGDSALYLCASSLLPSEAFFGQGTRLTVV.

The V gene is TRBV6-1, the J gene TRBJ2-5; the D gene is possibly TRBD2 (5 bases). Trimming took 1 base from V and 0 from J, leaving 15 bases between them. Germline values: CDR1 MNHNS, CDR2 SASEGT. This CDR3 is built from 17 residues. The CDR3 coding sequence is TGTGCCAGCAGTGAAGGAAGTATTGAGGGATACCAAGAGACCCAGTACTTC. This gives the protein CASSEGSIEGYQETQYF.

V is TRBV30 and J is TRBJ2-1, with 7 positions matching TRBD1. This CDR3 comprises 15 residues. V lost 4 bases and J lost 4; bases outside the gene matches: 10. CDR1 is GTSNPN and CDR2 is SVGIG in the germline V gene (reference sequence). This chain's CDR3 is CAWKPQGLEYNEQFF. The CDR3 DNA follows: TGTGCCTGGAAACCACAGGGGTTAGAGTACAATGAGCAGTTCTTC.

J is TRBJ2-4 and V is TRBV2, with D possibly being TRBD2 (6 bases). This CDR3 has 19 amino acids. V was pared by 0 bases and J by 0 bases, with 18 bases between. CDR1 is SNHLY and CDR2 is FYNNEI in the germline V gene. The CDR3 DNA is TGTGCCAGCAGTGAAGCAGTAGGGCCCTCGGGACTAGCCAAAAACATTCAGTACTTC. Translation gives CASSEAVGPSGLAKNIQYF.

The CDR3 sequence: CSADRGYEQYF. The CDR3 DNA sequence: TGCAGTGCTGACAGGGGCTACGAGCAGTACTTC. The rearrangement joins TRBV20-1 to TRBJ2-7; TRBD1 agrees at 8 bases. Germline loops: CDR1 DFQATT, CDR2 SNEGSKA (reference sequence). CDR3 size: 11 residues. The junction had 0 bases not matched to a gene; V was cut back by 5 bases and J by 3 bases.

V and J are TRBV19 and TRBJ2-1; 7 bases agree with TRBD2. CDR3 length equals 15 residues. Per germline, CDR1 LNHDA and CDR2 SQIVND (reference sequence). J lost 9 bases, V lost 3 bases, and 11 bases had no gene match. This CDR3 reads CASSISGGGLGEQFF. Here the CDR3 DNA reads TGTGCCAGTAGTATTTCGGGGGGAGGCCTAGGTGAGCAGTTCTTC.

The genes are TRBV7-2 and TRBJ1-1; the D is unclear. CDR3 length: 11 amino acids. Trimming took 6 bases from V and 8 from J, leaving 10 bases between them. CDR1 is SGHTA and CDR2 is FQGNSA in the germline V gene. CDR3 nucleotide sequence: TGTGCCAGCAGATTCGGAGCGGAAGCTTTCTTT. This translates into CASRFGAEAFF.

The V and J genes are TRBV4-1 and TRBJ2-3; 9 nucleotides match TRBD2. The CDR3 runs 17 residues. The germline V gene encodes CDR1 MGHRA and CDR2 YSYEKL. V lost 1 base to trimming and J lost 5 bases; unmatched junction nucleotides: 10. The DNA of the CDR3 is TGCGCCAGCAGCCAAGTAGCAGCGGGGGGCCTAGGAGATACGCAGTATTTT. It translates to CASSQVAAGGLGDTQYF.

The V gene is TRBV7-2, the J gene TRBJ2-1; TRBD2 matches at 9 bases. The CDR3 covers 14 residues. The ends lost 4 bases at V and 8 bases at J; junction bases unmatched: 6. The germline V gene encodes CDR1 SGHTA and CDR2 FQGNSA. CDR3 in DNA: TGTGCCAGCAGCTCGGGACTAGCAGGCCATGAGCAGTTCTTC. Its protein product is CASSSGLAGHEQFF.

The J gene is TRBJ2-1, the V gene TRBV15; TRBD2 aligns across 9 bases. The CDR3 is made up of 16 amino acids. V lost 5 bases to trimming and J lost 0 bases; unmatched junction nucleotides: 5. Germline V CDR1 and CDR2: LNHNV, YYDKDF (reference sequence). As DNA, the CDR3 is TGTGCCACCAGCGATAGCGGGGGTTGCTCCTACAATGAGCAGTTCTTC. Its translation: CATSDSGGCSYNEQFF.

The chain recombines TRBV12-5 with TRBJ2-6; weak D call: TRBD1 (5 bases). Germline V CDR1 and CDR2: LGHNT, FRNRAP. V was cut by 0 bases and J by 1 base, with 10 bases left in between. The CDR3 is made up of 17 amino acids. The CDR3 loop reads CASGLVSQGSGANVLTF. For the CDR3, the DNA is TGTGCTAGTGGTTTGGTATCCCAGGGTTCTGGGGCCAACGTCCTGACTTTC.

The chain links TRBV12-1 to TRBJ2-5; the DNA was not used to check the table's D call, TRBD2. TRBV12-1 is described as a pseudogene. This CDR3 has 15 residues. CDR3 sequence reads: CASSPGTSGEETQYF. CDR3 nucleotides: TGTGCCAGCAGCCCCGGGACTAGCGGGGAAGAGACCCAGTACTTC.

The chain is built from TRBV7-2 and TRBJ2-3, with TRBD2 as a possible D gene (6 bases). The CDR3 extends over 16 amino acids. Looked up from germline, CDR1 is SGHTA and CDR2 is FQGNSA. Deletions cut 3 bases from V and 2 bases from J, with 15 bases between. In nucleotides, the CDR3 is TGTGCCAGCAGCTTCTTAGCGGCGCATTCCACAGATACGCAGTATTTT. Translation gives CASSFLAAHSTDTQYF.

The chain employs TRBV4-1 and TRBJ2-4; tentative D call: TRBD1 (7 bases). The ends were cut back, 4 bases at V and 0 bases at J, with 16 bases in the middle. The CDR3 is 17 residues long. Germline CDR1 MGHRA, CDR2 YSYEKL. CDR3: CASSLLTGEVAKNIQYF. Here the CDR3 DNA reads TGCGCCAGCAGCCTACTAACAGGGGAGGTAGCCAAAAACATTCAGTACTTC.

The chain combines TRBV19 with TRBJ1-5, with D possibly matching TRBD1 (5 bases). This CDR3 has 15 amino acids. Trimming removed 1 base from V and 4 bases from J, with 11 bases in between. CDR1 LNHDA and CDR2 SQIVND come from the germline V gene (reference sequence). The CDR3 here is CASSIVWGGNQPQHF. CDR3 nucleotides: TGTGCCAGTAGTATAGTCTGGGGGGGGAATCAGCCCCAGCATTTT.

V is TRBV5-5 and J is TRBJ2-7; the D gene is possibly TRBD2 (6 bases). Germline assignment: CDR1 SGHKS and CDR2 YYEKEE (reference sequence). The V end lost 4 bases, the J end lost 6 bases, and 14 bases lay between the germline ends. There are 13 residues in the CDR3. The DNA for the CDR3 is TGTGCCAGCAGCGAGGGACTGAGCGTCGAGCAGTACTTC. Protein: CASSEGLSVEQYF.

This chain joins TRBV5-1 and TRBJ2-7; the match to TRBD2 covers 10 bases. The CDR3 has 13 residues. Trimming cost V 4 bases and J 4 bases; bases outside gene matches: 2. Germline V CDR1 and CDR2: SGHRS, YFSETQ. The CDR3 spells CASSGGLAYEQYF. The CDR3 DNA reads as TGCGCCAGCAGCGGGGGACTAGCGTACGAGCAGTACTTC.

This chain uses TRBV7-9 with TRBJ2-5; 9 bases agree with TRBD1. Unmatched junction bases numbered 13, after V lost 0 bases and J lost 5 bases. This CDR3 has 18 amino acids. Germline lookup yields CDR1 SEHNR and CDR2 FQNEAQ (reference sequence). In nucleotides, the CDR3 is TGTGCCAGCAGCTTAGCAAGTTCCGGGACAGGGTTTAGGGAGACCCAGTACTTC. This codes for CASSLASSGTGFRETQYF.

The chain uses TRBV4-3 and TRBJ2-1, with 8 bases fitting TRBD2. Germline lookup yields CDR1 LGHNA and CDR2 YSLEER. V lost 0 bases to trimming and J lost 7 bases; unmatched junction nucleotides: 14. CDR3 length: 18 amino acids. The CDR3 DNA reads TGCGCCAGCAGCCAAGATAGGACTAGCCCCCATCTACGGAATGAGCAGTTCTTC. It yields the protein CASSQDRTSPHLRNEQFF.

CDR3 in DNA: TGTGCCAGCTCGCCGACAGGGCATGGTGGCTACACCTTC. This sequence encodes CASSPTGHGGYTF. This chain links TRBV18 with TRBJ1-2, with 7 bases aligning to TRBD1. Germline loops: CDR1 KGHSH, CDR2 LQKENI. The CDR3 loop spans 13 amino acids. V was pared by 6 bases and J by 7 bases, with 8 bases of the junction left unmatched.

This sequence joins TRBV6-4 and TRBJ1-1, with 9 nucleotides matching TRBD1. The CDR3 has 17 residues. CDR1 MRHNA and CDR2 SNTAGT come from the germline V gene. V gave up 7 bases and J gave up 4 bases; unmatched junction bases: 16. CDR3: CASIPPRSRQGGTEAFF. CDR3 bases: TGTGCCAGCATTCCGCCGCGCTCTAGACAGGGGGGCACTGAAGCTTTCTTT.

The genes are TRBV19 and TRBJ1-6; a weak D match, TRBD1 (6 bases). From germline, CDR1 is LNHDA and CDR2 SQIVND (reference sequence). The length of the CDR3 is 14 residues. V shed 5 bases and J shed 7 bases, with 12 bases lying between them. The CDR3 spells CASSDPGQNSPLHF. Written as DNA, the CDR3 is TGTGCCAGTAGTGATCCGGGACAAAATTCACCCCTCCACTTT.

The rearrangement links TRBV19 to TRBJ2-7, with a possible D match to TRBD1 (6 bases). Germline loops: CDR1 LNHDA, CDR2 SQIVND (reference sequence). The CDR3 runs 14 residues. Deletions cut 3 bases from V and 2 bases from J, with 11 bases between. CDR3: CASSIRQVPYEQYF. For the CDR3, the DNA is TGTGCCAGTAGTATCAGACAGGTACCCTACGAGCAGTACTTC.

The rearrangement uses TRBV6-1 and TRBJ2-3, with TRBD2 matching 10 bases. CDR1 is MNHNS and CDR2 is SASEGT in the germline V gene. With 4 bases clipped from V and 0 bases from J, the junction kept 10 bases outside the gene matches. The CDR3 is made up of 18 amino acids. CDR3 sequence: CASSASSGGASSTDTQYF. The DNA of the CDR3 is TGTGCCAGCAGTGCGTCCAGCGGGGGGGCCTCTAGCACAGATACGCAGTATTTT.

V and J are TRBV5-1 and TRBJ2-7, with 9 bases matching TRBD1. The CDR3 spans 14 residues. Trimming removed 3 bases from V and 11 bases from J; junction bases left unmatched: 12. The germline gives CDR1 SGHRS, CDR2 YFSETQ. CDR3 sequence reads: CASSSGTGLAWEYF. The CDR3 nucleotides are TGCGCCAGCAGCTCCGGGACAGGGTTAGCTTGGGAGTACTTC.

The gene calls are TRBV5-8 and TRBJ1-2, with D maybe TRBD1 (6 bases). Trimming removed 10 bases at V and 4 bases at J, with 23 bases between. Germline lookup yields CDR1 SGHTS and CDR2 YDEGEE. CDR3 length: 15 residues. CDR3 DNA: TGTGCCCCGCGAGACTCCGGGGGGCGCATCTATGGCTACACCTTC. Translation: CAPRDSGGRIYGYTF.

The rearrangement joins TRBV28 to TRBJ1-2; possibly TRBD1 for D (6 bases). Trimming stripped 0 bases from V and 9 bases from J, with 29 bases between. Looked up from germline, CDR1 is MDHEN and CDR2 is SYDVKM. The CDR3 is made up of 19 amino acids. CDR3 sequence (DNA): TGTGCCAGCAGTTTATGCCCAACAGTCCCACGACAGGAAAGTTGGAGCTACACCTTC. Protein: CASSLCPTVPRQESWSYTF.

The V call is TRBV12-5, the J call TRBJ2-2, with 8 bases matching TRBD1. The CDR3 extends over 19 amino acids. CDR1 and CDR2 (germline): LGHNT, FRNRAP. With 4 bases clipped from V and 2 bases from J, the junction kept 15 bases outside the gene matches. The CDR3 loop reads CASGSDPRDRQINTGELFF. As DNA, the CDR3 is TGTGCTAGTGGTTCCGATCCACGGGACAGGCAGATCAACACCGGGGAGCTGTTTTTT.

This clone was recorded only once. The chain combines TRBV5-1 with TRBJ1-1, with D possibly being TRBD1 (5 bases). Germline assignment: CDR1 SGHRS and CDR2 YFSETQ. There are 11 residues in the CDR3. Trimming stripped 6 bases from V and 4 bases from J, with 7 bases between. CDR3 in amino acids: CASIGATEAFF. CDR3 bases: TGCGCCAGCATTGGGGCCACTGAAGCTTTCTTT.

V usage is TRBV9 and J usage is TRBJ1-1; D not resolved. Trimming removed 4 bases from V and 5 bases from J, with 12 bases in between. The CDR3 extends over 13 amino acids. Germline values: CDR1 SGDLS, CDR2 YYNGEE. The CDR3 DNA follows: TGTGCCAGCAGCCCCCGGACTAGAACTGAAGCTTTCTTT. This codes for CASSPRTRTEAFF. Drawing the rest from reference TRBV9 and TRBJ1-1, the complete variable domain is DSGVTQTPKHLITATGQRVTLRCSPRSGDLSVYWYQQSLDQGLQFLIQYYNGEERAKGNILERFSAQQFPDLHSELNLSSLELGDSALYFCASSPRTRTEAFFGQGTRLTVV.

V and J are TRBV14 and TRBJ2-2; possible D gene TRBD1, 6 bases. The CDR3 is 16 residues long. CDR1 SGHDN and CDR2 FVKESK come from the germline V gene. V was trimmed by 0 bases and J by 5 bases, leaving 13 bases between them. CDR3 nucleotides: TGTGCCAGCAGCCAAGATGGCAGGGGTGGGACCGGGGAGCTGTTTTTT. Its translation is CASSQDGRGGTGELFF.

V and J are TRBV9 and TRBJ2-7, with 9 bases matching TRBD1. The CDR3 is 17 amino acids. With V trimmed by 4 bases and J by 7 bases, 18 bases remained unmatched. Per the germline V gene, CDR1 is SGDLS and CDR2 is YYNGEE. The CDR3 DNA follows: TGTGCCAGCAGCCGGGACAGGGAAAACCCTACGGGGAGGGAGCAGTACTTC. Amino acid sequence: CASSRDRENPTGREQYF.